The clone carrying this T cell receptor beta chain was observed a handful of times. Antigen: not known. These data belong to a study of shared clonotypes between healthy human individuals. Across the study: Three plates each covered CD4 naive and memory; CD8 naive two, CD8 memory one.

General study findings and limits: Sharing across four donors was highest in naive CD4 (around 5%) and lowest in memory CD8 (roughly 0.4%). Relative to their counterparts shared across all four donors, non-shared clonotypes exhibited diminished generation probabilities. The study generally estimated greater richness for naive than memory subsets.

Measured with immunoSEQ multiplex PCR; TCRdb has only the in-frame clones, and not every one. The repertoire holds 2 million to 2.5 million clones, with approximately 96% as singletons. Germline V gene data show CDR1 as GTSNPN and CDR2 as SVGIG (reference sequence). The CDR3 contains 14 residues. The germline V and J ends were trimmed by 3 bases and 10 bases, with 16 bases remaining between them. The clonotype originates from a man aged 18 to 35 in good health. The V gene is TRBV30, the J gene TRBJ1-6; tentative D call: TRBD1 (5 bases). The sequencing sample was made of naive CD4+ T cells sorted from blood. Described subset: CD45RA+ positively selected. The CDR3 reads CAWSAGAGRSPLHF. The CDR3 region has the DNA TGTGCCTGGAGCGCGGGTGCAGGGAGATCACCCCTCCACTTT.